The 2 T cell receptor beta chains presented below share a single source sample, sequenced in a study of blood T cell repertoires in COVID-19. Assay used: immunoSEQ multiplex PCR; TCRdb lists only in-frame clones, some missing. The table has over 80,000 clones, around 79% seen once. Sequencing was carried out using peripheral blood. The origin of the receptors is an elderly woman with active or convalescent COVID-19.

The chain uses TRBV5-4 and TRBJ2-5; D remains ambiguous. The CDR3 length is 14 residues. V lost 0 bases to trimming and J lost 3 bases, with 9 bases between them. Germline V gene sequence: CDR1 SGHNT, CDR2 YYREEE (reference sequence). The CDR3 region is CASSLDLSKETQYF. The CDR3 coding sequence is TGTGCCAGCAGCTTGGATCTATCCAAAGAGACCCAGTACTTC.

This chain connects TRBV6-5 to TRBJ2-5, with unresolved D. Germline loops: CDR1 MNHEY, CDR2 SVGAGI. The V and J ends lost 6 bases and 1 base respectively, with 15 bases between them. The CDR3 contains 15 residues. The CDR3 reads CASSPATTIQETQYF. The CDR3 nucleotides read TGTGCCAGCAGCCCGGCTACTACCATCCAAGAGACCCAGTACTTC.